One and the same sample provided the 20 T cell receptor beta chains below, sequenced in a study of monozygotic twins with inflammatory bowel disease (dated by TCRdb to between 2018 and 2021). Library preparation used 5' RACE. The sample was run on an Illumina HiSeq 2500. TCRdb reprocessed the reads, and each CDR3 protein sequence is entered once, without DNA. The sample's clone listing holds approximately 340,000 distinct CDR3 sequences. 2% to 2.5% of the sample lies in the top ten. The sequenced sample was blood. The receptors were gathered from a human donor with ulcerative colitis or Crohn's disease, or a healthy co-twin of an affected twin (not recorded which).

The chain recombines TRBV18 with TRBJ1-2. The germline gives CDR1 KGHSH, CDR2 LQKENI. The CDR3 extends over 16 amino acids. CDR3 amino acids: CASSATEDRYNYGYTF.

The V gene is TRBV7-8, the J gene TRBJ1-6. Looked up from germline, CDR1 is SGHVS and CDR2 is FQNEAQ. The CDR3 extends over 16 amino acids. The CDR3 protein is CASSLGLGSWNSPLHF.

This sequence joins TRBV7-2 and TRBJ2-1. This CDR3 is 15 amino acids long. CDR1 and CDR2 from the germline V gene are SGHTA and FQGNSA. The CDR3 is CASSLAHALSNEQFF.

The V call is TRBV29-1, the J call TRBJ2-7; TCRdb proposes TRBD1, but this gene call is untestable without DNA. The CDR3 length is 12 residues. Per the germline V gene, CDR1 is SQVTM and CDR2 is ANQGSEA. CDR3 loop: CSVLQGAGEQYF.

The CDR3 sequence: CASSTRDLGQFF. This chain uses TRBV3-1 with TRBJ2-1; TCRdb selects TRBD2, and the lack of DNA leaves this call unchecked. From germline, CDR1 is LGHDT and CDR2 YNNKEL (reference sequence). The CDR3 has 12 residues.

V usage is TRBV6-1 and J usage is TRBJ2-3; TCRdb selects TRBD1, and the lack of DNA leaves this call unchecked. The CDR3 runs 15 residues. The V gene's germline CDR1 is MNHNS and CDR2 SASEGT. CDR3 protein: CASTPGLLSTDTQYF.

The J gene is TRBJ2-3, the V gene TRBV18; the TCRdb call, TRBD1, lacks DNA for checking. In germline, CDR1 is KGHSH, CDR2 LQKENI. The length of the CDR3 is 16 residues. CDR3 region: CASSPLQGRPTDTQYF.

The rearrangement joins TRBV9 to TRBJ2-3; TCRdb returns TRBD2, unconfirmable since there is no DNA. Germline V gene lookup returns CDR1 SGDLS and CDR2 YYNGEE. The CDR3 spans 16 residues. CDR3 in amino acids: CASSSSVGGGADTQYF.

The rearrangement joins TRBV5-5 to TRBJ1-2. CDR1 and CDR2 from the germline V gene are SGHKS and YYEKEE (reference sequence). The CDR3 is made up of 12 amino acids. CDR3 region: CASSWDRRGYTF. Full variable domain (outside the CDR3, taken from reference TRBV5-5 and TRBJ1-2): DAGVTQSPTHLIKTRGQQVTLRCSPISGHKSVSWYQQVLGQGPQFIFQYYEKEERGRGNFPDRFSARQFPNYSSELNVNALLLGDSALYLCASSWDRRGYTFGSGTRLTVV.

V gene TRBV7-2 combines with J gene TRBJ2-1; TCRdb names TRBD2, which stays unverified in the absence of DNA. This CDR3 region has 13 residues. Germline CDR1 SGHTA, CDR2 FQGNSA. This CDR3 is CASSLVRRDEQFF.

The chain links TRBV29-1 to TRBJ1-2. In germline, CDR1 is SQVTM, CDR2 ANQGSEA. This CDR3 has 11 amino acids. CDR3 sequence reads: CSGSGVLGYTF.

The chain recombines TRBV20-1 with TRBJ1-1; TCRdb's assignment of TRBD1 cannot be checked, as there is no DNA. The CDR3 totals 13 residues. CDR1 and CDR2 (germline): DFQATT, SNEGSKA (reference sequence). The CDR3 loop is CSARGQGRTEAFF.

The rearrangement joins TRBV5-6 to TRBJ1-4. Germline-derived CDR1 and CDR2 are SGHDT and YYEEEE. The CDR3 is 13 residues long. CDR3 in amino acids: CASSWEQGSQLFF. Variable domain in full (rest from reference TRBV5-6 and TRBJ1-4): DAGVTQSPTHLIKTRGQQVTLRCSPKSGHDTVSWYQQALGQGPQFIFQYYEEEERQRGNFPDRFSGHQFPNYSSELNVNALLLGDSALYLCASSWEQGSQLFFGSGTQLSVL.

The V gene is TRBV9, the J gene TRBJ2-3; TCRdb reports TRBD2, a call that lacks DNA to check it against. Germline CDR1 SGDLS, CDR2 YYNGEE. This CDR3 is 17 amino acids long. The CDR3 here is CASSSHSGGAGTDTQYF.

The J gene is TRBJ1-5, the V gene TRBV28; TCRdb's D gene call, TRBD1, goes unchecked for lack of DNA. Germline loops: CDR1 MDHEN, CDR2 SYDVKM. The CDR3 spans 12 residues. The CDR3 spells CASSSVPEAQHF.

The chain couples TRBV19 to TRBJ2-7. CDR3 length equals 11 residues. CDR1 LNHDA and CDR2 SQIVND come from the germline V gene (reference sequence). The CDR3 spells CASSATGEQYF.

V usage is TRBV5-1 and J usage is TRBJ2-7; the TRBD2 assignment by TCRdb is unverifiable without DNA. This CDR3 region has 13 residues. Germline assignment: CDR1 SGHRS and CDR2 YFSETQ. The CDR3 sequence is CASSPSDLYEQYF.

The chain employs TRBV11-2 and TRBJ2-1; the D call from TCRdb, TRBD1, cannot be confirmed without DNA. CDR1 and CDR2 from the germline V gene are SGHAT and FQNNGV. This CDR3 is built from 14 residues. CDR3 amino acids: CASCRGGLDNEQFF.

This rearrangement joins TRBV5-1 to TRBJ2-3; TCRdb picks TRBD2, but there is no DNA to check that call. Germline values: CDR1 SGHRS, CDR2 YFSETQ. This CDR3 contains 16 residues. The CDR3 is CASSLLAGSRTDTQYF.

The chain couples TRBV7-9 to TRBJ2-2; no DNA is available, so the TRBD2 call from TCRdb remains unchecked. The CDR3 runs 15 residues. The germline V gene encodes CDR1 SEHNR and CDR2 FQNEAQ (reference sequence). The CDR3 region is CASSARPSGTGELFF.